One sample yielded the 19 T cell receptor beta chains listed below, sequenced in a study of Ad26.COV2.S vaccination and SARS-CoV-2 variants. Documented treatment: around 19 received Ad26.COV2.S at low or high dose, single or two shots; several received placebo; per-sample allocation not given. Day 63 following the first vaccine or placebo injection was when the samples were taken. Sequencing used immunoSEQ multiplex PCR; TCRdb keeps in-frame clones, though not all of them. The repertoire holds around 340,000 clones, roughly 90% seen once, with roughly 6% in the top ten. The sequenced sample was peripheral blood, obtained in a trial of Ad26.COV2.S vaccine versus placebo. The source is a person aged 18 to 59 who received the Ad26.COV2.S COVID-19 vaccine or a placebo.

CDR3 coding DNA: TGTGCCAGCTCACCGCGGACTCGGAGCAATCAGCCCCAGCATTTT. This translates into CASSPRTRSNQPQHF. The chain is built from TRBV18 and TRBJ1-5; D remains ambiguous. The CDR3 spans 15 residues. V dropped 3 bases and J dropped 1 base, with 10 bases sitting between them. CDR1 KGHSH and CDR2 LQKENI come from the germline V gene.

The chain uses TRBV6-2 or TRBV6-3 and TRBJ2-7, with D possibly TRBD2 on 7 matching bases. V was clipped by 3 bases and J by 12 bases, with 21 bases between them. The CDR3 runs to 14 residues. Germline V gene sequence: CDR1 MNHEY, CDR2 SVGEGT. The CDR3: CASSYPGGYLGRYF. CDR3 nucleotide sequence: TGTGCCAGCAGTTATCCGGGGGGCTACCTGGGTCGGTACTTC.

The V gene is TRBV4-3, the J gene TRBJ2-7; 9 positions match TRBD1. The length of the CDR3 is 15 residues. Unmatched junction bases numbered 6, after V lost 4 bases and J lost 2 bases. CDR1 LGHNA and CDR2 YSLEER come from the germline V gene. The CDR3 region is CASSPGTGSTYEQYF. The CDR3 nucleotides are TGCGCCAGCAGCCCAGGGACAGGGAGCACCTACGAGCAGTACTTC.

J is TRBJ1-4 and V is TRBV25-1; the D gene is possibly TRBD1 (5 bases). This CDR3 contains 15 residues. V dropped 1 base and J dropped 8 bases, with 14 bases sitting between them. Germline CDR1 reads MGHDK; CDR2 reads SYGVNS. This CDR3 reads CASSESTVYREKLFF. The CDR3 region has the DNA TGTGCCAGCAGTGAATCGACAGTCTACCGGGAAAAACTGTTTTTT.

The chain combines TRBV29-1 with TRBJ2-3; 10 bases agree with TRBD1. The CDR3 sequence is 15 residues long. Per germline, CDR1 SQVTM and CDR2 ANQGSEA. V shed 7 bases, J shed 8 bases, and the junction held 15 bases outside the gene matches. CDR3 in DNA: TGCAGCGGGTGCCTCGGGACAGGGGTTTCTGGTACGCAGTATTTT. This gives the protein CSGCLGTGVSGTQYF.

This sequence joins TRBV27 and TRBJ2-7, with 7 bases aligning to TRBD2. The CDR3 has 15 residues. The germline V gene encodes CDR1 MNHEY and CDR2 SMNVEV (reference sequence). Germline trimming cut 2 bases from V and 0 bases from J; bases unmatched to any gene: 4. The CDR3 region is CASSLGGGSSYEQYF. Written as DNA, the CDR3 is TGTGCCAGCAGTTTAGGCGGCGGGAGCTCCTACGAGCAGTACTTC.

The chain has TRBV27 and TRBJ2-7, with D maybe TRBD1 (6 bases). The V end was cut by 6 bases, the J end by 5 bases, with 20 bases between. The CDR3 is 15 residues long. The germline CDR1 and CDR2 sequences are MNHEY and SMNVEV (reference sequence). Here the CDR3 reads CASSSGTQSLHEQYF. In DNA, the CDR3 is TGTGCCAGCAGCTCCGGGACACAATCACTGCACGAGCAGTACTTC.

This rearrangement joins TRBV28 to TRBJ1-2; the match to TRBD1 covers 7 bases. V lost 5 bases and J lost 5; bases outside the gene matches: 17. Germline assignment: CDR1 MDHEN and CDR2 SYDVKM. This CDR3 has 17 amino acids. As DNA, the CDR3 is TGTGCCAGCAGTCCAAATCCCCCTACAGGGGCGGGATATGGCTACACCTTC. It translates to CASSPNPPTGAGYGYTF.

This clone was seen a handful of times. J is TRBJ2-7 and V is TRBV27, with 10 bases that match TRBD1. Germline-derived CDR1 and CDR2 are MNHEY and SMNVEV (reference sequence). The CDR3 totals 15 residues. Losses at the gene ends were 1 base for V and 4 bases for J; bases not matched to a gene: 4. CDR3 coding DNA: TGTGCCAGCAGTTTATACGGGACAGGGGCGTACGAGCAGTACTTC. Protein product: CASSLYGTGAYEQYF.

This clone has just a few counts. The V call is TRBV11-1, the J call TRBJ1-2; 8 bases are a match to TRBD1. Germline trimming cut 5 bases from V and 1 base from J; bases unmatched to any gene: 3. The CDR3 runs 14 residues. The germline CDR1 and CDR2 sequences are SGHAT and FQDESV (reference sequence). The CDR3 nucleotides are TGTGCCAGCAGCGCTGGACAGGGTAACTATGGCTACACCTTC. It encodes CASSAGQGNYGYTF.

This clone was counted a few times. The rearrangement joins TRBV27 to TRBJ2-2; D not resolved. The CDR3 is made up of 16 amino acids. Trimming removed 6 bases at V and 2 bases at J, with 16 bases between. From germline, CDR1 is MNHEY and CDR2 SMNVEV (reference sequence). CDR3 region: CASSRINRVNTGELFF. For the CDR3, the DNA is TGTGCCAGCAGCCGCATAAACAGAGTAAACACCGGGGAGCTGTTTTTT.

This clone has just a few counts. The chain carries TRBV12-5 and TRBJ1-2; no definite D call. This CDR3 contains 15 residues. Germline V gene sequence: CDR1 LGHNT, CDR2 FRNRAP. The V and J ends lost 3 bases and 4 bases respectively, with 15 bases between them. CDR3 loop: CASGFLLTVGYGYTF. The CDR3 bases are TGTGCTAGTGGTTTTCTTTTAACGGTCGGCTATGGCTACACCTTC.

V is TRBV6-2 or TRBV6-3 and J is TRBJ2-7; D not certain. Germline-derived CDR1 and CDR2 are MNHEY and SVGEGT. The CDR3 contains 13 residues. Trimming removed 2 bases from V and 5 bases from J, with 10 bases in between. CDR3 nucleotides: TGTGCCAGCAGTTACCCGGACCGGGACGAGCAGTACTTC. Protein sequence: CASSYPDRDEQYF.

This chain joins TRBV7-2 and TRBJ1-3, with no clear D. This CDR3 is built from 15 residues. Germline V gives CDR1 SGHTA, CDR2 FQGNSA. V was trimmed by 4 bases and J by 6 bases, leaving 16 bases between them. The CDR3 loop reads CASSSPRGSENTIYF. DNA of the CDR3: TGTGCCAGCAGCTCTCCTCGCGGTAGTGAAAACACCATATATTTT. The entire variable domain, with the rest obtained from reference TRBV7-2 and TRBJ1-3, is as follows: GAGVSQSPSNKVTEKGKDVELRCDPISGHTALYWYRQSLGQGLEFLIYFQGNSAPDKSGLPSDRFSAERTGGSVSTLTIQRTQQEDSAVYLCASSSPRGSENTIYFGEGSWLTVV.

The chain links TRBV19 to TRBJ1-4, with D hard to call. This CDR3 comprises 14 residues. Trimming left V 7 bases short and J 7 bases short, with 16 bases between. Germline V gives CDR1 LNHDA, CDR2 SQIVND (reference sequence). The CDR3 is CASTFVSESEKLFF. DNA for the CDR3: TGTGCCAGTACCTTTGTATCGGAATCTGAAAAACTGTTTTTT.

The chain carries TRBV28 and TRBJ2-1; TRBD1 matches at 7 bases. The V gene end was trimmed by 3 bases and the J gene end by 3 bases; junction bases not matched to a gene: 8. Per germline, CDR1 MDHEN and CDR2 SYDVKM. The CDR3 is made up of 16 amino acids. This CDR3 reads CASSLLVGQSYNEQFF. The CDR3 DNA reads TGTGCCAGCAGTTTGTTGGTGGGACAGAGCTACAATGAGCAGTTCTTC.

The chain is built from TRBV2 and TRBJ2-2; D gene unclear. The V gene's germline CDR1 is SNHLY and CDR2 FYNNEI. V lost 2 bases, J lost 4 bases, and 8 bases lay in between. The length of the CDR3 is 14 residues. Written as DNA, the CDR3 is TGTGCCAGCAGTGAACAGGTCGGCACCGGGGAGCTGTTTTTT. Its protein is CASSEQVGTGELFF.

This chain joins TRBV27 and TRBJ2-7, with D perhaps matching TRBD1 or TRBD2 (5 bases each). This CDR3 has 15 residues. Germline assignment: CDR1 MNHEY and CDR2 SMNVEV (reference sequence). V lost 6 bases and J 4 bases, leaving 19 bases between the germline ends. The CDR3 is CASRSYRAGRYEQYF. CDR3 nucleotide sequence: TGTGCCAGCAGGTCTTACCGGGCAGGGAGATACGAGCAGTACTTC.

The chain links TRBV6-5 to TRBJ1-1; D remains ambiguous. This CDR3 contains 13 residues. V lost 5 bases and J 2 bases, leaving 9 bases between the germline ends. Germline V gene data show CDR1 as MNHEY and CDR2 as SVGAGI. CDR3: CASSRSDNTEAFF. In nucleotides, the CDR3 is TGTGCCAGCAGTCGGTCAGACAACACTGAAGCTTTCTTT.